This TCR beta chain derives from a study of PD-L1 blockade in urothelial cancer. The assay was immunoSEQ multiplex PCR, and TCRdb's table has in-frame clones only and misses some. The sample shows fewer than 25,000 clones, roughly 87% of them seen only once. Germline CDR1 is SGHAT and CDR2 is FQNNGV. Trimming took off 1 base at V and 6 bases at J, with 19 bases between the two ends. The CDR3 runs 16 residues. This clonotype was sampled from a man between 45 and 60 years old with urothelial cancer. Sequencing used PBMCs, obtained around atezolizumab (anti-PD-L1) treatment. The rearrangement links TRBV11-2 to TRBJ2-7; D is possibly TRBD2 (6 bases). CDR3 DNA sequence: TGTGCCAGCAGCTTAGTGTTAGGCAGGGACTCTCTCGAGCAGTACTTC. Translated, it gives CASSLVLGRDSLEQYF.